This is a list of T cell receptor beta chains from one sample in a study of CXCR3-negative and CXCR3-positive naive CD8 T cells. TCRdb re-called the 5' RACE reads and gives one entry per CDR3 protein, without DNA. The sample data list 20,000 to 25,000 distinct CDR3 sequences. The source material was memory CD8+ T cells from blood. Receptors were obtained from a human donor in good health. Some clones in this sample may be carry-over from other donors' samples. The CDR3 runs from the conserved cysteine through the conserved F or W. Expanded clones are given a class, and other clones once, few, many or no size at all.

v_call	clone_size	j_call	cdr3_aa
TRBV19	NA	TRBJ1-2	CASSIDHRAALYGYTF
TRBV12-3/TRBV12-4	medium-sized	TRBJ2-7	CASSLSRSYEQYF
TRBV7-2	NA	TRBJ2-5	CASSLGRGGAQYF
TRBV7-9	NA	TRBJ2-5	CASSSWTAQETQYF
TRBV29-1	NA	TRBJ2-2	CSARLANTGELFF
TRBV9	NA	TRBJ2-1	CASSVGGGSYNEQFF
TRBV5-5	NA	TRBJ1-2	CASSTGTGGYGYTF
TRBV29-1	NA	TRBJ2-3	CSTQGGLAGDRLSTDTQYF
TRBV5-1	NA	TRBJ2-1	CASSVTSGGFNEQFF
TRBV9	NA	TRBJ2-3	CASSVVGGSTDTQYF
TRBV25-1	NA	TRBJ1-2	CASSDQGAYGYTF
TRBV7-2	NA	TRBJ1-5	CASSPTGSRGNQPQHF
TRBV4-1	NA	TRBJ2-2	CASSSRGGGAGELFF
TRBV20-1	NA	TRBJ1-6	CSARGDRENSPLHF
TRBV29-1	NA	TRBJ2-1	CSVVDRLSYNEQFF
TRBV7-9	medium-sized	TRBJ1-5	CASSPDSDQPQHF
TRBV27	NA	TRBJ2-1	CASSRGNEQFF
TRBV7-9	NA	TRBJ2-1	CASSSGLAGEAYNEQFF
TRBV7-2	NA	TRBJ2-7	CASSSSDRGLSYEQYF
TRBV29-1	NA	TRBJ2-7	CSVEDWDADSYELYF
TRBV29-1	NA	TRBJ2-1	CSVDGATSGGSNEQFF
TRBV4-1	NA	TRBJ2-3	CASSQGETGGGYTDTQYF
TRBV29-1	NA	TRBJ2-3	CSVAASGGADTQYF